Sequencing of this TCR beta chain was carried out in a study of cytomegalovirus exposure and HLA in healthy donors. Study conclusions and caveats: Researchers left out some V segments, among them TRBV6-2 and TRBV6-3, as indistinguishable. The number of N-insertions in an Asian-associated ancestry cluster was reportedly below the 666-donor mean in a later analysis. In an earlier analysis, about 87% or about 30%: the productive usage of most TCR beta V segments.

The PCR made use of 60 Vbeta and 13 Jbeta primers. Here immunoSEQ multiplex PCR was the method, and the copy in TCRdb shows in-frame clones only, minus some. The sample yields 120,000 to 150,000 clones, 79% seen once. V lost 1 base and J lost 4; bases outside the gene matches: 10. Germline V gene lookup returns CDR1 SGHRS and CDR2 YFSETQ. There are 17 residues in the CDR3. On this clone itself: The antigen is unknown.

This TCR came from a man aged 18 to 30 in good health and CMV-seronegative. Sequencing used PBMCs. The V call is TRBV5-1, the J call TRBJ2-3, with 9 bases identical to TRBD1. Here the CDR3 reads CASSLLGGQGGPDTQYF. The CDR3 DNA reads as TGCGCCAGCAGCTTGTTAGGGGGACAGGGTGGCCCAGATACGCAGTATTTT.